One T cell receptor (beta chain) is described in this entry. What it recognizes is unknown. Primers for the PCR totalled 60 Vbeta and 13 Jbeta. This table comes from immunoSEQ multiplex PCR, and its TCRdb copy is limited to in-frame clones, with some not included. The table includes roughly 150,000 clones, about 79% detected once. The sample is drawn from a study of cytomegalovirus exposure and HLA in healthy donors. Broader study findings: Follow-up analysis seemed to connect common viral pathogens with several of the most significant clusters identified. The authors reported that TCR beta sequences could predict HLA-A and HLA-B alleles. These predictions were accurate for most subjects in the first cohort. Relative to equally common others, HLA-associated TCR beta chains showed greater clonal expansion in a later analysis.

Donors consisted of healthy bone marrow donors. The sequence came from a male donor in good health and CMV-seronegative. Material: PBMCs.

The CDR3 region has the DNA TGTGCCAGCAGCCCGGACGGGGGTAGTGAAAAACTGTTTTTT. Translation: CASSPDGGSEKLFF. The chain recombines TRBV5-6 with TRBJ1-4, with D possibly matching TRBD1 (5 bases). The germline V and J ends were trimmed by 4 bases and 7 bases, with 14 bases remaining between them. Germline V gives CDR1 SGHDT, CDR2 YYEEEE. The CDR3 spans 14 residues.